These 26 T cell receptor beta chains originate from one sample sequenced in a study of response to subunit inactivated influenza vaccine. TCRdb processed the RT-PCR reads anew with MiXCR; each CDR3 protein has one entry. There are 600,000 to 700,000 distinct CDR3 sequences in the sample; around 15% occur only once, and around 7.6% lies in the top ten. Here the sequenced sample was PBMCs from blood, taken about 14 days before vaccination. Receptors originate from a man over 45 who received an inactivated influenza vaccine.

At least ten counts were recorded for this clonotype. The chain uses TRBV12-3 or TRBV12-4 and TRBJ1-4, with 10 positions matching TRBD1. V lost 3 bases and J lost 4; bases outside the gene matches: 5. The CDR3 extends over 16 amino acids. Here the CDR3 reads CASSLDRGSFNEKLFF. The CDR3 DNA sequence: TGTGCCAGCAGTTTGGACAGGGGGAGCTTTAATGAAAAACTGTTTTTT.

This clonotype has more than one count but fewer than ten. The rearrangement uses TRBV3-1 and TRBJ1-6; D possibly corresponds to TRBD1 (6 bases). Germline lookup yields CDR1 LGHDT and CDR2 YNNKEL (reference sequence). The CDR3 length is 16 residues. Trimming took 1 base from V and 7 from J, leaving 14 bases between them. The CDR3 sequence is CASSQGSTGSNSPLHF. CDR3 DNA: TGTGCCAGCAGCCAAGGAAGCACAGGGAGCAATTCACCCCTCCACTTT. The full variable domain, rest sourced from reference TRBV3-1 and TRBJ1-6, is DTAVSQTPKYLVTQMGNDKSIKCEQNLGHDTMYWYKQDSKKFLKIMFSYNNKELIINETVPNRFSPKSPDKAHLNLHINSLELGDSAVYFCASSQGSTGSNSPLHFGNGTRLTVT.

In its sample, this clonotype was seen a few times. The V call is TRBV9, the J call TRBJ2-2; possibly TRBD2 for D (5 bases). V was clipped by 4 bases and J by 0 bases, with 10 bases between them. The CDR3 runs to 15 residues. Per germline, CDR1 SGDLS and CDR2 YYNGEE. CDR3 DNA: TGTGCCAGCAGCCAAGGACTTTCGAACACCGGGGAGCTGTTTTTT. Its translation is CASSQGLSNTGELFF.

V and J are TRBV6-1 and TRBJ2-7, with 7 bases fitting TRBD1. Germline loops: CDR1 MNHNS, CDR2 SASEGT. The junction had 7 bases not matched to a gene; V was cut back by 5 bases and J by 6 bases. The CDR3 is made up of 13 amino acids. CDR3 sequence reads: CASSKGATGEQYF. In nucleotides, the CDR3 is TGTGCCAGCAGTAAGGGGGCCACGGGCGAGCAGTACTTC.

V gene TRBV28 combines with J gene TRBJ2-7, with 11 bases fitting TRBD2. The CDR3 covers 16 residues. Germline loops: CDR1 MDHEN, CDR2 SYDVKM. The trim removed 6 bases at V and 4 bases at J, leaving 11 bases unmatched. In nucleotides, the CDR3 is TGTGCCAGCAGCAGTAGGCTAGCGGGAGGCACTTACGAGCAGTACTTC. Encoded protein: CASSSRLAGGTYEQYF.

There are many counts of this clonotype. CDR3 amino acids: CASSLLGQGSYEQYF. The CDR3 DNA follows: TGCGCCAGCAGCTTGCTGGGACAGGGAAGCTACGAGCAGTACTTC. V usage is TRBV5-1 and J usage is TRBJ2-7; 9 bases agree with TRBD1. The CDR3 is 15 amino acids. J gave up 3 bases and V 1 base, and 5 bases lay outside the gene matches. Germline values: CDR1 SGHRS, CDR2 YFSETQ.

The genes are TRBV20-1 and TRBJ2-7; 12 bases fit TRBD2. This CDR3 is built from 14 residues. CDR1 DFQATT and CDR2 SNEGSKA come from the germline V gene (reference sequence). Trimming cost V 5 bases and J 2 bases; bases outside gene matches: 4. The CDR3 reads CSAERLAGAYEQYF. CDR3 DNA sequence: TGCAGTGCTGAAAGACTAGCGGGAGCCTACGAGCAGTACTTC.

The CDR3 DNA reads as TGCAGTGCTAGAGATTCCCTGTACGAGGGGAGGATCAAAAACATTCAGTACTTC. Protein sequence: CSARDSLYEGRIKNIQYF. The chain joins TRBV20-1 to TRBJ2-4, with a possible D match to TRBD2 (6 bases). The CDR3 runs 18 residues. In germline, CDR1 is DFQATT, CDR2 SNEGSKA (reference sequence). V lost 0 bases and J 3 bases, leaving 21 bases between the germline ends.

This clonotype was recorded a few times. CDR3: CASSDGPSDEKLFF. Here the CDR3 DNA reads TGTGCCAGCAGCGACGGACCCTCCGATGAAAAACTGTTTTTT. The V and J genes are TRBV7-9 and TRBJ1-4, with unresolved D. The germline V and J ends were trimmed by 5 bases and 6 bases, with 13 bases remaining between them. The CDR3 has 14 residues. Germline V gives CDR1 SEHNR, CDR2 FQNEAQ (reference sequence).

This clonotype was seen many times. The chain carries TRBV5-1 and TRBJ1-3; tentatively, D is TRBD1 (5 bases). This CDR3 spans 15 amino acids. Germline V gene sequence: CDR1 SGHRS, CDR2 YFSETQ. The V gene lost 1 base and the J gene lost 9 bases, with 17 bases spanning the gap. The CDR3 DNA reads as TGCGCCAGCAGCTTGATGTCCGGGGCCCAGAGCACCATATATTTT. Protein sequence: CASSLMSGAQSTIYF.

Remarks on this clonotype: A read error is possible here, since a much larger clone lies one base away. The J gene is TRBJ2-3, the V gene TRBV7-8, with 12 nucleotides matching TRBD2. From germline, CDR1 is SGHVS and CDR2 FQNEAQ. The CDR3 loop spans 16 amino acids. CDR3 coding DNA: TGTGCCACCAGCGCTGGACTAGCGGGGCGGGGAGATACGCAGTATTTT. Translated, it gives CATSAGLAGRGDTQYF.

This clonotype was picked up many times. CDR3 DNA: TGTGCCAGCAGTCACCCCGGGTCAACGTCCACAGATACGCAGTATTTT. Its protein product is CASSHPGSTSTDTQYF. The chain links TRBV6-2 or TRBV6-3 to TRBJ2-3; no firm D call. There are 16 residues in the CDR3. V was pared by 5 bases and J by 2 bases, with 17 bases between. Per the germline V gene, CDR1 is MNHEY and CDR2 is SVGEGT.

CDR3 protein: CASSQGIFSYNEQFF. Here the CDR3 DNA reads TGTGCCAGCAGCCAAGGGATTTTCTCCTACAATGAGCAGTTCTTC. The rearrangement joins TRBV3-1 to TRBJ2-1; D is uncertain. The CDR3 loop spans 15 amino acids. From germline, CDR1 is LGHDT and CDR2 YNNKEL (reference sequence). Between the trimmed V and J ends, which lost 1 base and 0 bases, there was a span of 7 bases.

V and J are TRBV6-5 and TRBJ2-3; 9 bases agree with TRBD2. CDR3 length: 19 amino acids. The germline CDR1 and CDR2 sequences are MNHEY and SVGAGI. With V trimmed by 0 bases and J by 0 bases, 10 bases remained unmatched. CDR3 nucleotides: TGTGCCAGCAGTTACTCCATGACTAGCGGAGGATTGAGCACAGATACGCAGTATTTT. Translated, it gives CASSYSMTSGGLSTDTQYF.

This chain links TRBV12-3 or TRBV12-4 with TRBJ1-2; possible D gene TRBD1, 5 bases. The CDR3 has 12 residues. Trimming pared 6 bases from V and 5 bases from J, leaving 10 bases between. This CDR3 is CASRMGGYGYTF. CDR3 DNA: TGTGCCAGCAGAATGGGGGGATATGGCTACACCTTC.

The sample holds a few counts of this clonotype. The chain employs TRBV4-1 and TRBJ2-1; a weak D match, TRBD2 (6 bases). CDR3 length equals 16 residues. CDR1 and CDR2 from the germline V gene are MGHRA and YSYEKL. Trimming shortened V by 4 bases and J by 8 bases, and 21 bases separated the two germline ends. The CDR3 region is CASSPLAGTSSDEQFF. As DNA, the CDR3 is TGCGCCAGCAGCCCCCTGGCGGGGACTTCGAGCGATGAGCAGTTCTTC.

CDR3 coding DNA: TGTGCCAGCAGCTACGCTGGGGGTTTGCGAGAGCAGTACTTC. Amino acids: CASSYAGGLREQYF. V is TRBV7-9 and J is TRBJ2-7, with D possibly called TRBD1 or TRBD2 (5 bases each). The CDR3 length is 14 residues. Trimming took off 4 bases at V and 7 bases at J, with 17 bases between the two ends. The germline V gene has CDR1 SEHNR and CDR2 FQNEAQ (reference sequence). The whole variable domain, remainder taken from reference TRBV7-9 and TRBJ2-7, is DTGVSQNPRHKITKRGQNVTFRCDPISEHNRLYWYRQTLGQGPEFLTYFQNEAQLEKSRLLSDRFSAERPKGSFSTLEIQRTEQGDSAMYLCASSYAGGLREQYFGPGTRLTVT.

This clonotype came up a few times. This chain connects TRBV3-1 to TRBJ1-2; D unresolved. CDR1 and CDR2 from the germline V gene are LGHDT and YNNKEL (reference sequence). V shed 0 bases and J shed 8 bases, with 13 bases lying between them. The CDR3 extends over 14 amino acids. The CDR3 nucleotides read TGTGCCAGCAGCCAAGATGGAGACCGGAGGGGCTACACCTTC. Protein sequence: CASSQDGDRRGYTF. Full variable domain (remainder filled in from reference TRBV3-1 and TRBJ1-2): DTAVSQTPKYLVTQMGNDKSIKCEQNLGHDTMYWYKQDSKKFLKIMFSYNNKELIINETVPNRFSPKSPDKAHLNLHINSLELGDSAVYFCASSQDGDRRGYTFGSGTRLTVV.

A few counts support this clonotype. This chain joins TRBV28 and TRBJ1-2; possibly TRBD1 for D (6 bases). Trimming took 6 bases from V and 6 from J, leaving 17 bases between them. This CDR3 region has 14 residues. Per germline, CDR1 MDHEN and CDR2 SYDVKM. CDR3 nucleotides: TGTGCCAGCAGATTACCCCAGGGGATGGATGGCTACACCTTC. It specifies CASRLPQGMDGYTF.

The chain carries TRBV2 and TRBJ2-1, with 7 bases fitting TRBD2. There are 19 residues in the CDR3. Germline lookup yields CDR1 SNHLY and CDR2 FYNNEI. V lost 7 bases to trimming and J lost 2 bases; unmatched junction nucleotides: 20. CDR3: CASTSPAGAPGIPYNEQFF. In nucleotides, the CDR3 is TGTGCCAGCACGTCGCCGGCGGGAGCTCCTGGGATCCCCTACAATGAGCAGTTCTTC.

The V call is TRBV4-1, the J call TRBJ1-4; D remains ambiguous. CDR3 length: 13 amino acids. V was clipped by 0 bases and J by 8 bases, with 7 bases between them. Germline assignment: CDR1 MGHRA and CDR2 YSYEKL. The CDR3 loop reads CASSQDLEEKLFF. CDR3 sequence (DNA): TGCGCCAGCAGCCAAGATCTGGAGGAAAAACTGTTTTTT.

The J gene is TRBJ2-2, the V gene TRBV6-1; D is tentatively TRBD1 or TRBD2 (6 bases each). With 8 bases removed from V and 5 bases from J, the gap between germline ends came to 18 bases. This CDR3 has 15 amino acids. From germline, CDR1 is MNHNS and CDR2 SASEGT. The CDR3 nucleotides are TGTGCCAGCGGAGGGGGGTCGGGGTTGACCGGGGAGCTGTTTTTT. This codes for CASGGGSGLTGELFF.

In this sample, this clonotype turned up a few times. The CDR3 reads CASSLVRGAKPQHF. The CDR3 DNA sequence: TGTGCCAGCAGCTTAGTTCGGGGCGCGAAGCCCCAGCATTTT. The gene calls are TRBV7-2 and TRBJ1-5, with D maybe TRBD1 (5 bases). The CDR3 length is 14 residues. Germline CDR1 and CDR2: SGHTA and FQGNSA. V was shortened by 1 base and J by 8 bases, with 12 bases between the two germline ends.

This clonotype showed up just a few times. CDR3: CASSPYRGQYQETQYF. The CDR3 DNA reads TGTGCCAGCAGCCCCTACAGGGGTCAGTACCAAGAGACCCAGTACTTC. V is TRBV14 and J is TRBJ2-5; 7 bases are a match to TRBD1. Germline V gene data show CDR1 as SGHDN and CDR2 as FVKESK. V lost 4 bases and J lost 0; bases outside the gene matches: 8. This CDR3 comprises 16 residues.

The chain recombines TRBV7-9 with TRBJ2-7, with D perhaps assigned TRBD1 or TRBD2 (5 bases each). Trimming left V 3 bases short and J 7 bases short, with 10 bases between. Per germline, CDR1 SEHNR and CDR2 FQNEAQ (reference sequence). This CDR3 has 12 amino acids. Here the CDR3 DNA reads TGTGCCAGCAGCTTCAGGGAGCCAGAGCAGTACTTC. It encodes CASSFREPEQYF.

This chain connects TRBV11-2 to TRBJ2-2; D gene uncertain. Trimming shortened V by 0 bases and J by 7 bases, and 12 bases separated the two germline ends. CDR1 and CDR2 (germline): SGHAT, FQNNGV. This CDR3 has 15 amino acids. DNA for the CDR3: TGTGCCAGCAGCTTAGAGGGCCCCCGATTCGGGGAGCTGTTTTTT. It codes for CASSLEGPRFGELFF.